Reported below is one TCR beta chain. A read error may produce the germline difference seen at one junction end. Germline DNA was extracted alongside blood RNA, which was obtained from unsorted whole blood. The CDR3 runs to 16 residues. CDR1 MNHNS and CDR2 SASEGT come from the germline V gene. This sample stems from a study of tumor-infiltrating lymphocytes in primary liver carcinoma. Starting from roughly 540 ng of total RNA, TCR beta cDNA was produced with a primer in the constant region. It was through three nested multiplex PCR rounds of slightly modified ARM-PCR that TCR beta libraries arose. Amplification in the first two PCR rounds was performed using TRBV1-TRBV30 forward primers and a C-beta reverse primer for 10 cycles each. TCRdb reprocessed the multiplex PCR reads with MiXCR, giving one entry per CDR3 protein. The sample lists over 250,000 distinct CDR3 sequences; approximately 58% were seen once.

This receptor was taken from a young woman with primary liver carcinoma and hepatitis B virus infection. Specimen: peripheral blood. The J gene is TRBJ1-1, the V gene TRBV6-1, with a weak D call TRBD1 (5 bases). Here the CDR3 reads CASSDPLAGMNIEAFF. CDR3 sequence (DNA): TGTGCCAGCAGTGATCCTTTGGCAGGGATGAACATTGAAGCTTTCTTT.